The 15 T cell receptor beta chains in this list originate from one sample, sequenced in a study of CXCR3-negative and CXCR3-positive naive CD8 T cells. The method, 5' RACE with UMI labels, was used to prepare the TRB cDNA libraries. TCRdb re-analyzed the 5' RACE reads; it lists each CDR3 protein once, without DNA. The sample has roughly 30,000 distinct CDR3 sequences. The sample consisted of memory CD8+ T cells from blood. These receptors originate from a human donor in good health. Some clones in this sample may be carry-over from other donors' samples.

The CDR3 sequence is CASRGIGYTGELFF. V and J are TRBV27 and TRBJ2-2. Germline V gene sequence: CDR1 MNHEY, CDR2 SMNVEV (reference sequence). The length of the CDR3 is 14 residues.

The chain links TRBV7-9 to TRBJ2-5; TCRdb lists TRBD1, though no DNA is available to test this call. In germline, CDR1 is SEHNR, CDR2 FQNEAQ (reference sequence). The CDR3 has 17 amino acids. CDR3 sequence reads: CASSSWSPGPGRNEQFF.

This chain uses TRBV5-1 with TRBJ2-7. Germline CDR1 and CDR2: SGHRS and YFSETQ. The CDR3 covers 14 residues. CDR3 region: CASSLVGGLYEQYF.

V usage is TRBV29-1 and J usage is TRBJ2-1; TCRdb returns TRBD2, unconfirmable since there is no DNA. There are 14 residues in the CDR3. Germline CDR1 and CDR2: SQVTM and ANQGSEA. CDR3 protein: CSVQRGLLLDEQFF.

The J gene is TRBJ1-1, the V gene TRBV28; TCRdb's D call of TRBD1 is untestable without DNA. Germline V gene lookup returns CDR1 MDHEN and CDR2 SYDVKM. The CDR3 totals 15 residues. The CDR3 loop is CASSYRGALNTEAFF.

V usage is TRBV7-7 and J usage is TRBJ2-1; TCRdb's assignment of TRBD1 cannot be checked, as there is no DNA. The germline gives CDR1 SSHAT, CDR2 FNYEAQ (reference sequence). This CDR3 region has 15 residues. The CDR3 here is CASSLGDDFYNEQFF.

The chain recombines TRBV5-1 with TRBJ2-5; TCRdb selects TRBD1, and the lack of DNA leaves this call unchecked. Germline values: CDR1 SGHRS, CDR2 YFSETQ. There are 16 residues in the CDR3. The CDR3 loop is CASSLGQGLYQETQYF.

The chain employs TRBV7-3 and TRBJ2-2. Germline lookup yields CDR1 SGHTA and CDR2 FQGTGA. The CDR3 is 12 amino acids. The CDR3 sequence: CASSGYTGELFF.

The genes are TRBV29-1 and TRBJ2-7; TCRdb reports TRBD1, a call that lacks DNA to check it against. The CDR3 runs 13 residues. From germline, CDR1 is SQVTM and CDR2 ANQGSEA. The CDR3 spells CSAPGQGSDEQYF.

The chain recombines TRBV20-1 with TRBJ2-5; there is no DNA to check the TCRdb D call of TRBD1. Germline V CDR1 and CDR2: DFQATT, SNEGSKA (reference sequence). This CDR3 is 15 amino acids long. CDR3 amino acids: CSARGTGQDLGTQYF.

The rearrangement uses TRBV20-1 and TRBJ2-7. The germline CDR1 and CDR2 sequences are DFQATT and SNEGSKA (reference sequence). This CDR3 is 15 amino acids long. CDR3 amino acids: CSASDTEHDYYEQYF.

The chain carries TRBV27 and TRBJ2-7. The germline V gene has CDR1 MNHEY and CDR2 SMNVEV (reference sequence). The CDR3 runs to 15 residues. CDR3 sequence reads: CASSLMYDSTYEQYF.

The chain combines TRBV27 with TRBJ1-2; TCRdb's D gene call, TRBD1, goes unchecked for lack of DNA. The length of the CDR3 is 13 residues. Germline V lookup: CDR1 MNHEY, CDR2 SMNVEV (reference sequence). CDR3 loop: CASKGQGRYGYTF.

This sequence joins TRBV12-3 or TRBV12-4 and TRBJ2-7; TCRdb proposes TRBD1, but this gene call is untestable without DNA. CDR3 length: 14 amino acids. CDR3 protein: CASTLGTGGYEQYF.

This chain links TRBV18 with TRBJ2-5. The length of the CDR3 is 14 residues. Germline values: CDR1 KGHSH, CDR2 LQKENI. CDR3 in amino acids: CASSPGFTQETQYF.